Below, 9 T cell receptor beta chains from the same sample are listed, as sequenced in a study of T cell clonotyping in hematopoietic cell transplantation. Libraries were prepared by immunoSEQ multiplex PCR; TCRdb keeps only in-frame clonotypes and omits some of them. The sample consists of around 11,000 clones, about 89% of them appearing once. Sequencing was performed on PBMCs, taken 180 days after allogeneic stem cell transplant. These receptors originate from a male patient between 60 and 69 years old who had an allogeneic stem cell transplant from an unrelated donor, so the T cells may come from the graft donor. Some clones in this sample may be carry-over from other donors' samples.

V and J are TRBV27 and TRBJ2-3; D is unresolved. The length of the CDR3 is 12 residues. The V gene's germline CDR1 is MNHEY and CDR2 SMNVEV (reference sequence). The V end lost 4 bases, the J end lost 5 bases, and 7 bases lay between the germline ends. The CDR3 bases are TGTGCCAGCAGTTCCCCGGTAGATACGCAGTATTTT. Its translation: CASSSPVDTQYF.

The chain is built from TRBV2 and TRBJ1-2; tentative D call: TRBD1 (6 bases). Germline V gene data show CDR1 as SNHLY and CDR2 as FYNNEI. The CDR3 extends over 14 amino acids. Trimming removed 6 bases at V and 5 bases at J, with 16 bases between. The CDR3 coding sequence is TGTGCCAGCAGCACAGGGTCTCCTCGGTATGGCTACACCTTC. It is translated as CASSTGSPRYGYTF.

The rearrangement links TRBV19 to TRBJ2-7; D perhaps matches TRBD1 (5 bases). This CDR3 is built from 14 residues. Per germline, CDR1 LNHDA and CDR2 SQIVND (reference sequence). V gave up 3 bases and J gave up 4 bases, with 13 bases separating them. CDR3 amino acids: CASSIDSSTYEQYF. CDR3 nucleotide sequence: TGTGCCAGTAGTATTGACAGTTCAACGTACGAGCAGTACTTC.

The chain is built from TRBV5-1 and TRBJ1-6; D may be TRBD1 (5 bases). CDR3 size: 14 residues. Trimming took 0 bases from V and 8 from J, leaving 9 bases between them. Germline-derived CDR1 and CDR2 are SGHRS and YFSETQ. CDR3 bases: TGCGCCAGCAGCTTGGGGGGCAGGGATTCACCCCTCCACTTT. It is translated as CASSLGGRDSPLHF.

V gene TRBV7-2 combines with J gene TRBJ2-3; 16 positions agree with TRBD2. V lost 5 bases and J lost 8; bases outside the gene matches: 7. CDR1 is SGHTA and CDR2 is FQGNSA in the germline V gene. The CDR3 loop spans 16 amino acids. The CDR3 spells CASSPSGTSGGGTQYF. Here the CDR3 DNA reads TGTGCCAGCAGCCCGAGTGGGACTAGCGGGGGGGGTACGCAGTATTTT.

The rearrangement links TRBV6-5 to TRBJ2-7; D is possibly TRBD2 (6 bases). CDR1 and CDR2 (germline): MNHEY, SVGAGI. The CDR3 sequence is 13 residues long. Between the trimmed V and J ends, which lost 2 bases and 6 bases, there was a span of 11 bases. The CDR3 here is CASSYTLATEQYF. The CDR3 DNA follows: TGTGCCAGCAGTTACACACTAGCTACCGAGCAGTACTTC.

The rearrangement links TRBV6-6 to TRBJ1-2, with a possible D match to TRBD1 (5 bases). The CDR3 consists of 15 residues. The germline CDR1 and CDR2 sequences are MNHNY and SVGAGI (reference sequence). The V gene lost 5 bases and the J gene lost 7 bases, with 20 bases spanning the gap. The CDR3 loop is CASSPLERGGSGYTF. CDR3 DNA sequence: TGTGCCAGCAGTCCGCTTGAGCGGGGGGGTAGTGGCTACACCTTC.

The chain is built from TRBV19 and TRBJ2-7; perhaps D is TRBD1 or TRBD2 (5 bases each). Germline CDR1 and CDR2: LNHDA and SQIVND (reference sequence). V lost 5 bases and J 5 bases, leaving 25 bases between the germline ends. CDR3 length equals 17 residues. The CDR3 loop is CASSPNPGAPKENEQYF. The CDR3 DNA reads as TGTGCCAGTAGTCCAAACCCCGGGGCCCCGAAAGAGAACGAGCAGTACTTC.

V gene TRBV5-8 combines with J gene TRBJ2-1, with a tentative D call TRBD1 (6 bases). The germline V and J ends were trimmed by 4 bases and 8 bases, with 10 bases remaining between them. CDR3 length: 12 amino acids. Germline V gene data show CDR1 as SGHTS and CDR2 as YDEGEE. CDR3 in amino acids: CASSPQGYEQFF. CDR3 in DNA: TGTGCCAGCAGCCCCCAGGGGTATGAGCAGTTCTTC.